The 20 T cell receptor beta chains below come from one sample, sequenced in a study of blood T cell repertoires in COVID-19. Using immunoSEQ multiplex PCR, the repertoire was profiled, and TCRdb retains in-frame clones only, with some absent. The sample has about 260,000 clones; about 91% are singletons. Sequenced input: PBMCs or T cells enriched from blood (not recorded which). The source is a woman aged 40 to 50 with acute COVID-19.

This rearrangement joins TRBV6-5 to TRBJ1-2; weak D call: TRBD1 (5 bases). V was pared by 6 bases and J by 8 bases, with 19 bases between. This CDR3 is built from 14 residues. CDR1 and CDR2 from the germline V gene are MNHEY and SVGAGI. The CDR3 is CASRQDRSVGGYTF. As DNA, the CDR3 is TGTGCCAGCAGACAGGACCGCTCCGTAGGGGGCTACACCTTC.

V is TRBV28 and J is TRBJ2-5, with 10 bases identical to TRBD2. This CDR3 comprises 15 residues. Germline V CDR1 and CDR2: MDHEN, SYDVKM. J gave up 0 bases and V 5 bases, and 3 bases lay outside the gene matches. The CDR3 loop is CASSSGGDYQETQYF. CDR3 in DNA: TGTGCCAGCAGTAGCGGGGGGGACTACCAAGAGACCCAGTACTTC.

This clone showed up just once. The CDR3: CATSRGTQGAGEQFF. The CDR3 nucleotides read TGTGCCACCAGCAGAGGTACACAGGGGGCCGGTGAGCAGTTCTTC. The rearrangement links TRBV15 to TRBJ2-1, with TRBD1 matching over 9 bases. This CDR3 contains 15 residues. Germline CDR1 reads LNHNV; CDR2 reads YYDKDF (reference sequence). V lost 1 base and J lost 9; bases outside the gene matches: 7.

This clone was detected only once. J is TRBJ2-7 and V is TRBV5-1; TRBD1 matches 9 bases. The CDR3 extends over 16 amino acids. In germline, CDR1 is SGHRS, CDR2 YFSETQ. V lost 4 bases to trimming and J lost 4 bases; unmatched junction nucleotides: 12. The CDR3 protein is CASSATTGQGRYEQYF. The CDR3 DNA reads TGCGCCAGCAGCGCAACGACGGGACAGGGAAGATACGAGCAGTACTTC.

The chain combines TRBV7-3 with TRBJ2-1; a possible D gene is TRBD1 (5 bases). The CDR3 is 13 residues long. Germline V lookup: CDR1 SGHTA, CDR2 FQGTGA. V lost 1 base, J lost 10 bases, and 11 bases lay in between. CDR3 sequence reads: CASSLRSREEQFF. CDR3 in DNA: TGTGCCAGCAGCTTAAGGTCCAGGGAAGAGCAGTTCTTC.

This clone showed up just a few times. The chain uses TRBV19 and TRBJ2-3; TRBD1 matches at 7 bases. Germline V gene sequence: CDR1 LNHDA, CDR2 SQIVND (reference sequence). V lost 8 bases to trimming and J lost 3 bases; unmatched junction nucleotides: 8. This CDR3 spans 14 amino acids. CDR3 sequence: CASWGQTPTDTQYF. CDR3 nucleotides: TGTGCCAGTTGGGGACAGACACCAACAGATACGCAGTATTTT.

The V and J genes are TRBV5-8 and TRBJ1-1; D gene ambiguous. Germline loops: CDR1 SGHTS, CDR2 YDEGEE. Trimming removed 1 base from V and 1 base from J, with 17 bases in between. This CDR3 is 17 amino acids long. CDR3: CASSLFEGLGSNTEAFF. In DNA form, the CDR3 reads TGTGCCAGCAGCTTGTTTGAGGGATTGGGCTCGAACACTGAAGCTTTCTTT.

The chain is built from TRBV24-1 and TRBJ1-4, with 7 bases matching TRBD1. The V gene's germline CDR1 is KGHDR and CDR2 SFDVKD. This CDR3 comprises 13 residues. The V gene end was trimmed by 9 bases and the J gene end by 7 bases; junction bases not matched to a gene: 7. The CDR3 here is CATQGDGSEKLFF. CDR3 nucleotide sequence: TGTGCCACCCAGGGGGACGGGAGTGAAAAACTGTTTTTT.

This sequence joins TRBV18 and TRBJ1-2; TRBD1 aligns across 9 bases. Unmatched junction bases numbered 10, after V lost 3 bases and J lost 2 bases. In germline, CDR1 is KGHSH, CDR2 LQKENI. The CDR3 consists of 17 residues. The CDR3 DNA reads as TGTGCCAGCTCACCCCTAGGCCCCGGGACAGGGAACTATGGCTACACCTTC. This encodes CASSPLGPGTGNYGYTF.

This sequence joins TRBV19 and TRBJ1-1; 7 bases fit TRBD1. V gave up 6 bases and J gave up 6 bases; unmatched junction bases: 10. Germline CDR1 is LNHDA and CDR2 is SQIVND (reference sequence). The length of the CDR3 is 14 residues. CDR3 residues: CASRNPDRVPEAFF. CDR3 DNA: TGTGCCAGTAGGAACCCAGACAGGGTCCCTGAAGCTTTCTTT.

The chain combines TRBV10-1 with TRBJ1-2; D unresolved. CDR3 length equals 13 residues. Germline V gives CDR1 WNHNN, CDR2 SYGVQD (reference sequence). Between the trimmed V and J ends, which lost 0 bases and 8 bases, there was a span of 10 bases. CDR3 region: CASSESRRKGYTF. CDR3 sequence (DNA): TGCGCCAGCAGTGAGTCGAGGAGAAAAGGCTACACCTTC.

The chain links TRBV9 to TRBJ2-7; TRBD2 is a possible D gene (6 bases). This CDR3 region has 14 residues. Germline loops: CDR1 SGDLS, CDR2 YYNGEE. Trimming removed 3 bases from V and 10 bases from J, with 20 bases in between. The chain's CDR3 is CASSAWDGGREQYF. Here the CDR3 DNA reads TGTGCCAGCAGCGCCTGGGACGGCGGGCGGGAACAGTACTTC.

The genes are TRBV11-3 and TRBJ1-1; D is unresolved. The V end was cut by 1 base, the J end by 1 base, with 10 bases between. CDR3 length: 15 amino acids. CDR1 is SGHNT and CDR2 is YENEEA in the germline V gene. Here the CDR3 reads CASSLGASPNTEAFF. The CDR3, as DNA: TGTGCCAGCAGCTTAGGTGCGTCACCGAACACTGAAGCTTTCTTT.

The chain links TRBV5-8 to TRBJ2-1; TRBD2 matches at 10 bases. CDR1 is SGHTS, CDR2 YDEGEE, per germline. V shed 6 bases, J shed 3 bases, and the junction held 6 bases outside the gene matches. This CDR3 has 15 residues. CDR3 amino acids: CASIMLAGVYNEQFF. In DNA form, the CDR3 reads TGTGCCAGCATCATGCTAGCGGGAGTCTACAATGAGCAGTTCTTC.

The rearrangement joins TRBV14 to TRBJ2-1, with D perhaps matching TRBD1 (6 bases). Germline CDR1 is SGHDN and CDR2 is FVKESK. The CDR3 spans 16 residues. Trimming pared 5 bases from V and 4 bases from J, leaving 18 bases between. The CDR3 nucleotides read TGTGCCAGCAGCACCGGGACAATGGGAATTTACAATGAGCAGTTCTTC. Protein product: CASSTGTMGIYNEQFF.

The CDR3 bases are TGTGCCAGCAGCTTAGGAGGGTCGGGGTATGGCTACACCTTC. This sequence encodes CASSLGGSGYGYTF. The chain recombines TRBV5-5 with TRBJ1-2; D uncertain. This CDR3 has 14 amino acids. Germline V lookup: CDR1 SGHKS, CDR2 YYEKEE (reference sequence). The germline V and J ends were trimmed by 2 bases and 5 bases, with 13 bases remaining between them.

This clone has more than one count but fewer than ten. The chain has TRBV18 and TRBJ1-5, with unresolved D. The CDR3 length is 14 residues. The V gene's germline CDR1 is KGHSH and CDR2 LQKENI. The V gene lost 3 bases and the J gene lost 5 bases, with 11 bases spanning the gap. CDR3 sequence reads: CASSPAGYHQPQHF. In DNA form, the CDR3 reads TGTGCCAGCTCACCGGCGGGGTACCATCAGCCCCAGCATTTT.

This clone is a singleton in its sample. V gene TRBV12-5 combines with J gene TRBJ1-2, with D tentatively TRBD1 (6 bases). V lost 5 bases, J lost 8 bases, and 15 bases lay in between. The length of the CDR3 is 13 residues. Germline CDR1 and CDR2: LGHNT and FRNRAP. The CDR3 sequence: CASGPPDRTGYTF. CDR3 DNA sequence: TGTGCTAGTGGTCCTCCCGACAGGACGGGCTACACCTTC.

This CDR3 is CASSQNRGDYNEQFF. In DNA form, the CDR3 reads TGTGCCAGCAGTCAAAATCGGGGGGACTACAATGAGCAGTTCTTC. The V call is TRBV7-3, the J call TRBJ2-1, with 7 positions matching TRBD2. This CDR3 is built from 15 residues. Losses at the gene ends were 6 bases for V and 3 bases for J; bases not matched to a gene: 8. CDR1 and CDR2 (germline): SGHTA, FQGTGA.

This rearrangement joins TRBV27 to TRBJ2-3, with TRBD1 as a possible D gene (6 bases). The CDR3 spans 14 residues. The germline V and J ends were trimmed by 2 bases and 2 bases, with 8 bases remaining between them. Germline CDR1 reads MNHEY; CDR2 reads SMNVEV (reference sequence). The CDR3 spells CASSLQGHTDTQYF. DNA for the CDR3: TGTGCCAGCAGTTTACAGGGACACACAGATACGCAGTATTTT.